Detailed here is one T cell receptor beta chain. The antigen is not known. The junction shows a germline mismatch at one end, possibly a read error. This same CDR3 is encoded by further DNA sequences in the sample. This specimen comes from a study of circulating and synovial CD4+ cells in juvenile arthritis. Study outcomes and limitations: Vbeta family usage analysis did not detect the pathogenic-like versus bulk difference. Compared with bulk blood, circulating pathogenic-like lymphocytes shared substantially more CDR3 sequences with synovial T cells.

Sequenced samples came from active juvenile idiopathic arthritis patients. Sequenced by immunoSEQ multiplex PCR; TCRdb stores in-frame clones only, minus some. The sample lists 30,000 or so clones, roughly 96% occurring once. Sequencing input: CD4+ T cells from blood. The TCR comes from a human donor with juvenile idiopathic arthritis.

CDR3 region: CASTEGPLNSPLHF. CDR3 nucleotide sequence: TGTGCCAGCACGGAGGGGCCTCTTAATTCCCCCCTCCACTTT. The chain links TRBV9 to TRBJ1-6; D might be TRBD1 (5 bases). Germline V gives CDR1 SGDLS, CDR2 YYNGEE. This CDR3 has 14 residues.